The TCR beta chain described here comes from a study of T cells in Graves' hyperthyroidism and ophthalmopathy. Researchers took RNA transcripts and amplified the TCR beta CDR3 regions from them. HTBI primers were the set used in a first-round RT-PCR of the TCR CDR3. TCRdb used MiXCR to reprocess the multiplex PCR reads, holding one entry per CDR3 protein. The sample contains approximately 360,000 distinct CDR3 sequences, around 16% of which appear only once. The diagnostic basis comprised clinical symptoms, serum thyroxine and TRAb, thyroid ultrasound and orbital computed tomography. This clonotype has a count of ten or more. Source material: blood. This receptor was taken from a young woman with Graves' hyperthyroidism that later progressed to Graves' ophthalmopathy.

Here the CDR3 DNA reads TGTGCCAGCACTGTAGGACAGGGACATTCCTATGGCTACACCTTC. Residues: CASTVGQGHSYGYTF. This chain connects TRBV6-1 to TRBJ1-2; 8 bases match TRBD1. CDR1 is MNHNS and CDR2 is SASEGT in the germline V gene. The CDR3 loop spans 15 amino acids. V gave up 7 bases and J gave up 4 bases; unmatched junction bases: 11.